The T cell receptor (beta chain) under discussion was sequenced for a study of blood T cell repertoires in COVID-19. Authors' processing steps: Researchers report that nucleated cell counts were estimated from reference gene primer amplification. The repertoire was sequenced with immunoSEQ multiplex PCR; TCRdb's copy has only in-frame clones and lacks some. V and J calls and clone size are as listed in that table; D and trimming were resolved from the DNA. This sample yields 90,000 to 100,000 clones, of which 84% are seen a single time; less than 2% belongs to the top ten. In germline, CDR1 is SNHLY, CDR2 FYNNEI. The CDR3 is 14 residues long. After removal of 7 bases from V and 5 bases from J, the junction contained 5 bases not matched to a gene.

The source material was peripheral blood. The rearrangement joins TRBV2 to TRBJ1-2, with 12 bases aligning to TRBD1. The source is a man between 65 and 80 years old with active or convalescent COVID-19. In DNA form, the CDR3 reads TGTGCCAGCAACAAGGGACAGGGGGCTTATGGCTACACCTTC. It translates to CASNKGQGAYGYTF.